The 9 T cell receptor beta chains below come from one sample, sequenced in a study of regulatory T cells in long-lasting Graves disease. Time point defined: persistent/refractory GD, antithyroid drugs over 5 years with positive TRAb. Making the TCR library involved RNA that had been extracted from PBMCs. To make TCR beta libraries, researchers used iRepertoire HTBI primers and Arm-PCR of CDR3 regions. MiXCR was run by TCRdb on the multiplex PCR reads, yielding one entry per CDR3 protein. The sample shows 500,000 to 800,000 distinct CDR3 sequences, 30% of them seen only once. The sequencing used peripheral blood mononuclear cells (PBMCs), collected when the disease was refractory, from a patient treated with antithyroid drugs. The receptors stem from a female donor with Graves disease.

Ten or more counts support this clonotype. This sequence joins TRBV28 and TRBJ1-6; the D gene is possibly TRBD1 (5 bases). Trimming shortened V by 5 bases and J by 9 bases, and 17 bases separated the two germline ends. Germline CDR1 reads MDHEN; CDR2 reads SYDVKM. The CDR3 is made up of 15 amino acids. The CDR3 bases are TGTGCCAGCAGTCTAAGCGAGGGGCAGGGTTCACCCCTCCACTTT. Amino acids: CASSLSEGQGSPLHF.

This clonotype was seen more than once but under ten times. The chain has TRBV20-1 and TRBJ2-2, with TRBD2 matching 7 bases. Germline lookup yields CDR1 DFQATT and CDR2 SNEGSKA (reference sequence). The CDR3 extends over 15 amino acids. V was clipped by 6 bases and J by 3 bases; unmatched bases: 10. CDR3 sequence: CSAAGLDQHTGELFF. CDR3 DNA: TGCAGTGCCGCCGGACTAGATCAGCACACCGGGGAGCTGTTTTTT.

The table lists this clonotype with a few counts. The V and J genes are TRBV15 and TRBJ1-5; D perhaps matches TRBD1 (6 bases). CDR1 is LNHNV, CDR2 YYDKDF, per germline (reference sequence). The CDR3 has 15 amino acids. The germline V and J ends were trimmed by 0 bases and 4 bases, with 10 bases remaining between them. The CDR3 nucleotides read TGTGCCACCAGCAGAGATAACAGGGTTAATCAGCCCCAGCATTTT. It encodes CATSRDNRVNQPQHF.

The genes are TRBV6-2 or TRBV6-3 and TRBJ2-7, with D hard to call. The CDR3 has 15 amino acids. V gave up 5 bases and J gave up 5 bases, with 19 bases separating them. The germline V gene encodes CDR1 MNHEY and CDR2 SVGEGT. The CDR3 DNA sequence: TGTGCCAGCAGTACCCTAGGACGGGTCGAAGACGAGCAGTACTTC. Translating gives CASSTLGRVEDEQYF.

The table lists this clonotype with many counts. The V and J genes are TRBV12-3 or TRBV12-4 and TRBJ1-1; weak D call: TRBD1 (5 bases). The CDR3 has 13 residues. V was pared by 6 bases and J by 1 base, with 9 bases between. In nucleotides, the CDR3 is TGTGCCAGCAGGGGACTTACGAACACTGAAGCTTTCTTT. Translated: CASRGLTNTEAFF.

This clonotype has at least ten counts. The chain has TRBV6-2 or TRBV6-3 and TRBJ2-7; 10 bases align to TRBD2. The germline CDR1 and CDR2 sequences are MNHEY and SVGEGT. The V and J ends lost 3 bases and 2 bases, in that order; junction bases with no gene match: 7. This CDR3 is 16 amino acids long. In nucleotides, the CDR3 is TGTGCCAGCAGTTATCGGACTAGCGGATCTACCTACGAGCAGTACTTC. As protein: CASSYRTSGSTYEQYF.

The V call is TRBV4-1, the J call TRBJ2-5; TRBD2 aligns across 7 bases. With V trimmed by 1 base and J by 3 bases, 11 bases remained unmatched. This CDR3 comprises 17 residues. The germline gives CDR1 MGHRA, CDR2 YSYEKL. The CDR3 region is CASSQGPPASGKETQYF. DNA for the CDR3: TGCGCCAGCAGCCAAGGGCCGCCAGCTAGCGGCAAAGAGACCCAGTACTTC.

This chain links TRBV15 with TRBJ1-1; D is uncertain. Trimming stripped 3 bases from V and 5 bases from J, with 10 bases between. In germline, CDR1 is LNHNV, CDR2 YYDKDF (reference sequence). This CDR3 comprises 13 residues. CDR3 sequence reads: CATSRLSSTEAFF. The CDR3 DNA is TGTGCCACCAGCAGGCTCTCGAGTACTGAAGCTTTCTTT. The full variable domain, with the rest looked up from reference TRBV15 and TRBJ1-1, is DAMVIQNPRYQVTQFGKPVTLSCSQTLNHNVMYWYQQKSSQAPKLLFHYYDKDFNNEADTPDNFQSRRPNTSFCFLDIRSPGLGDTAMYLCATSRLSSTEAFFGQGTRLTVV.

V gene TRBV6-1 combines with J gene TRBJ1-2; a weak D match, TRBD1 (6 bases). In germline, CDR1 is MNHNS, CDR2 SASEGT. V lost 5 bases, J lost 7 bases, and 17 bases lay in between. The CDR3 runs to 14 residues. Here the CDR3 DNA reads TGTGCCAGCAGTAACCCCGGGACAATGGGTGGCTACACCTTC. This codes for CASSNPGTMGGYTF.